The entry that follows covers one T cell receptor beta chain sequence. Under the authors' procedure: Quantification of nucleated cells was approximated via reference gene primer amplification. Libraries were prepared by immunoSEQ multiplex PCR; TCRdb keeps only in-frame clonotypes and omits some of them. D and trimming were read from the DNA, whereas the V and J calls and clone size are those reported in that table. The profile covers roughly 92,000 clones, with 90% appearing a single time and around 4.5% taken by the ten largest. This sample was taken from a study of blood T cell repertoires in COVID-19. Germline V gene lookup returns CDR1 KGHSH and CDR2 LQKENI. The length of the CDR3 is 16 residues. V dropped 3 bases and J dropped 2 bases, with 13 bases sitting between them.

The chain has TRBV18 and TRBJ2-2, with a weak D call TRBD1 (5 bases). Material: peripheral blood. The origin of this receptor is a woman of 80 years or more with active or convalescent COVID-19. CDR3 bases: TGTGCCAGCTCACCCCTCATGGGGCACAACACCGGGGAGCTGTTTTTT. This sequence encodes CASSPLMGHNTGELFF.